A single sample gave rise to the 31 T cell receptor beta chains below, sequenced in a study of T cell responses to AZD1222 COVID-19 vaccine. The table came from immunoSEQ multiplex PCR; TCRdb's copy has only in-frame clones and leaves some out. The sample records 140,000 to 150,000 clones, over 80% being singletons. Sequenced material: peripheral blood, taken 28 days after the second AZD1222 dose. Receptors originate from an adult who received the AZD1222 COVID-19 vaccine.

The chain employs TRBV6-2 or TRBV6-3 and TRBJ1-2, with D perhaps TRBD1 (5 bases). The CDR3 sequence is 14 residues long. The V gene's germline CDR1 is MNHEY and CDR2 SVGEGT. V was shortened by 0 bases and J by 6 bases, with 11 bases between the two germline ends. CDR3 sequence (DNA): TGTGCCAGCAGTTACTCGGGGCAGGGCGATGGCTACACCTTC. It codes for CASSYSGQGDGYTF.

The chain is built from TRBV19 and TRBJ1-2; 7 bases line up with TRBD1. With V trimmed by 7 bases and J by 6 bases, 8 bases remained unmatched. The CDR3 spans 13 residues. Germline values: CDR1 LNHDA, CDR2 SQIVND (reference sequence). This CDR3 is CASNGRGRNGYTF. The DNA of the CDR3 is TGTGCCAGTAATGGTAGGGGGCGCAATGGCTACACCTTC.

J is TRBJ2-3 and V is TRBV7-2; TRBD2 agrees at 10 bases. This CDR3 has 15 amino acids. From germline, CDR1 is SGHTA and CDR2 FQGNSA. V shed 1 base and J 5 bases; nucleotides not matched to a gene: 3. The CDR3 loop reads CASSLGLAGVDTQYF. Here the CDR3 DNA reads TGTGCCAGCAGCTTAGGGCTAGCGGGAGTAGATACGCAGTATTTT. Based on the CDR3 plus reference TRBV7-2 and TRBJ2-3, the full variable domain is GAGVSQSPSNKVTEKGKDVELRCDPISGHTALYWYRQSLGQGLEFLIYFQGNSAPDKSGLPSDRFSAERTGGSVSTLTIQRTQQEDSAVYLCASSLGLAGVDTQYFGPGTRLTVL.

The V gene is TRBV18, the J gene TRBJ2-7; 9 bases map to TRBD2. Trimming at V came to 5 bases and at J to 6 bases, leaving 11 bases not matched to a gene. The CDR3 has 15 amino acids. Germline CDR1 and CDR2: KGHSH and LQKENI. The CDR3 DNA is TGTGCCAGCTCAACCAGGGGTAGCGGGAGTGGCGAGCAGTACTTC. Its protein product is CASSTRGSGSGEQYF.

The CDR3 here is CASSPGTRGNIQYF. CDR3 in DNA: TGTGCCAGCAGCCCCGGGACTCGGGGGAACATTCAGTACTTC. V gene TRBV3-1 (or the pseudogene TRBV3-2) combines with J gene TRBJ2-4; D may be TRBD2 (6 bases). This CDR3 contains 14 residues. V was clipped by 4 bases and J by 7 bases, with 14 bases between them. Germline V gene sequence: CDR1 LGHDT, CDR2 YNNKEL (reference sequence).

The chain carries TRBV6-1 and TRBJ1-2; no clear D. CDR3 length equals 14 residues. Germline V lookup: CDR1 MNHNS, CDR2 SASEGT. Trimming pared 2 bases from V and 3 bases from J, leaving 10 bases between. CDR3 nucleotide sequence: TGTGCCAGCAGTGAATTAGAGGTTTACTATGGCTACACCTTC. It codes for CASSELEVYYGYTF.

This sequence joins TRBV28 and TRBJ1-2, with 7 positions matching TRBD1. With V trimmed by 3 bases and J by 8 bases, 9 bases remained unmatched. The V gene's germline CDR1 is MDHEN and CDR2 SYDVKM. CDR3 size: 14 residues. The CDR3 bases are TGTGCCAGCAGTTTGGGGGACAGCCGTGGAGGCTACACCTTC. It encodes CASSLGDSRGGYTF.

This clone was picked up one time. The chain joins TRBV11-2 to TRBJ2-7; no reliable D call. The CDR3 consists of 15 residues. V was pared by 1 base and J by 12 bases, with 22 bases between. Germline CDR1 and CDR2: SGHAT and FQNNGV. CDR3 protein: CASSLVDTAKVERYF. CDR3 bases: TGTGCCAGCAGCTTAGTGGATACGGCTAAAGTGGAAAGGTACTTC.

Here the CDR3 reads CASSHDRDEQYF. As DNA, the CDR3 is TGCGCCAGCAGCCATGACAGGGACGAGCAGTACTTC. V usage is TRBV5-1 and J usage is TRBJ2-7; 7 nucleotides align to TRBD1. V was clipped by 4 bases and J by 5 bases; unmatched bases: 3. Germline-derived CDR1 and CDR2 are SGHRS and YFSETQ. The CDR3 spans 12 residues.

The chain joins TRBV11-2 to TRBJ2-1, with D possibly matching TRBD1 (5 bases). V dropped 4 bases and J dropped 5 bases, with 18 bases sitting between them. The CDR3 contains 16 residues. Per germline, CDR1 SGHAT and CDR2 FQNNGV. The CDR3 DNA sequence: TGTGCCAGCAGCTCAAGGACACTTAAACCGAACAATGAGCAGTTCTTC. This encodes CASSSRTLKPNNEQFF. The full variable domain, with the rest looked up from reference TRBV11-2 and TRBJ2-1, is EAGVAQSPRYKIIEKRQSVAFWCNPISGHATLYWYQQILGQGPKLLIQFQNNGVVDDSQLPKDRFSAERLKGVDSTLKIQPAKLEDSAVYLCASSSRTLKPNNEQFFGPGTRLTVL.

As concerns this clone: Other DNA sequences of this sample code for an identical CDR3. The gene calls are TRBV7-9 and TRBJ1-5; D ambiguous. This CDR3 has 15 amino acids. The V gene lost 5 bases and the J gene lost 2 bases, with 13 bases spanning the gap. Per the germline V gene, CDR1 is SEHNR and CDR2 is FQNEAQ (reference sequence). CDR3 coding DNA: TGTGCCAGCAGCCCGACGGGAGGTGGCAATCAGCCCCAGCATTTT. It is translated as CASSPTGGGNQPQHF.

The chain employs TRBV3-1 (or the pseudogene TRBV3-2) and TRBJ2-7, with 10 bases that match TRBD1. CDR3 length: 15 amino acids. V gave up 7 bases and J gave up 6 bases; unmatched junction bases: 12. CDR1 and CDR2 (germline): LGHDT, YNNKEL (reference sequence). The CDR3 DNA reads as TGTGCCAGCACTACGACAGGGGGCTCCCTGGGCGAGCAGTACTTC. Translation: CASTTTGGSLGEQYF.

This chain uses TRBV7-2 with TRBJ1-3; the D is unclear. The germline V gene encodes CDR1 SGHTA and CDR2 FQGNSA. This CDR3 has 13 amino acids. V was clipped by 2 bases and J by 4 bases, with 6 bases between them. The CDR3 loop reads CASSLSDGNTIYF. DNA for the CDR3: TGTGCCAGCAGCTTAAGCGACGGAAACACCATATATTTT.

The chain uses TRBV7-2 and TRBJ2-2; D unresolved. The CDR3 has 13 amino acids. Germline V gene lookup returns CDR1 SGHTA and CDR2 FQGNSA. The V end lost 5 bases, the J end lost 7 bases, and 11 bases lay between the germline ends. The CDR3 sequence: CASSGLGIGELFF. The CDR3, as DNA: TGTGCCAGCAGCGGTTTAGGGATCGGGGAGCTGTTTTTT.

The genes are TRBV28 and TRBJ1-2; D is undetermined. Looked up from germline, CDR1 is MDHEN and CDR2 is SYDVKM. The CDR3 loop spans 13 amino acids. V was shortened by 5 bases and J by 2 bases, with 9 bases between the two germline ends. CDR3 sequence (DNA): TGTGCCAGCAGTCTCCCACAGAACTATGGCTACACCTTC. Translated, it gives CASSLPQNYGYTF.

The V gene is TRBV19, the J gene TRBJ2-7; D uncertain. In germline, CDR1 is LNHDA, CDR2 SQIVND (reference sequence). V shed 7 bases and J shed 2 bases, with 18 bases lying between them. CDR3 size: 15 residues. CDR3 bases: TGTGCCAGTACCTCTTTCCGGACGGAAGCCTACGAGCAGTACTTC. As protein: CASTSFRTEAYEQYF.

The rearrangement uses TRBV28 and TRBJ1-5, with 8 nucleotides matching TRBD1. The CDR3 contains 15 residues. Trimming at V came to 6 bases and at J to 1 base, leaving 5 bases not matched to a gene. CDR1 is MDHEN, CDR2 SYDVKM, per germline. The CDR3: CASRPGGLSNQPQHF. The CDR3 DNA sequence: TGTGCCAGCAGGCCAGGGGGCTTGAGCAATCAGCCCCAGCATTTT.

The chain employs TRBV27 and TRBJ2-2; 7 nucleotides agree with TRBD1. Looked up from germline, CDR1 is MNHEY and CDR2 is SMNVEV (reference sequence). The CDR3 is 14 residues long. The junction had 6 bases not matched to a gene; V was cut back by 6 bases and J by 5 bases. CDR3 sequence (DNA): TGTGCCAGCAGCCTTGGACAGGCGACCGGGGAGCTGTTTTTT. The encoded protein is CASSLGQATGELFF.

The V call is TRBV7-3, the J call TRBJ2-2, with no clear D. Deletions cut 5 bases from V and 1 base from J, with 26 bases between. The CDR3 is made up of 20 amino acids. Germline V gene lookup returns CDR1 SGHTA and CDR2 FQGTGA. The CDR3 region has the DNA TGTGCCAGCAGCCTAATCTCGTTTATCGGTCGGCTGGAGAACACCGGGGAGCTGTTTTTT. It yields the protein CASSLISFIGRLENTGELFF.

The genes are TRBV14 and TRBJ2-1; TRBD2 matches 14 bases. CDR3 size: 19 residues. The germline V gene encodes CDR1 SGHDN and CDR2 FVKESK. After removal of 4 bases from V and 2 bases from J, the junction contained 10 bases not matched to a gene. CDR3 sequence reads: CASSPGTSGSPSTYNEQFF. CDR3 in DNA: TGTGCCAGCAGCCCAGGGACTAGCGGGAGCCCATCTACCTACAATGAGCAGTTCTTC.

The genes are TRBV2 and TRBJ1-5, with a possible D match to TRBD1 (5 bases). Deletions cut 0 bases from V and 8 bases from J, with 11 bases between. The CDR3 is 14 amino acids. Germline V gene sequence: CDR1 SNHLY, CDR2 FYNNEI. In DNA form, the CDR3 reads TGTGCCAGCAGTGAAGCTCCCGCGACAGAGCCCCAGCATTTT. Translated, it gives CASSEAPATEPQHF.

The chain is built from TRBV5-1 and TRBJ1-2, with 10 bases lining up with TRBD1. The V segment lost 6 bases and the J segment 5 bases; nucleotides outside the gene matches: 13. The CDR3 has 16 residues. The germline V gene has CDR1 SGHRS and CDR2 YFSETQ. Here the CDR3 DNA reads TGCGCCAGCACCCCCACGGCCGGGACAGGGGATTATGGCTACACCTTC. It yields the protein CASTPTAGTGDYGYTF.

J is TRBJ2-7 and V is TRBV6-6, with TRBD1 identical over 10 bases. Germline CDR1 is MNHNY and CDR2 is SVGAGI (reference sequence). V was pared by 6 bases and J by 2 bases, with 4 bases of the junction left unmatched. The CDR3 length is 14 residues. Here the CDR3 DNA reads TGTGCCAGCAGGAGGGGGACAGGGGCCTACGAGCAGTACTTC. The encoded protein is CASRRGTGAYEQYF.

The chain joins TRBV3-1 (or the pseudogene TRBV3-2) to TRBJ1-4, with D tentatively TRBD1 (5 bases). This CDR3 spans 13 amino acids. The germline V and J ends were trimmed by 4 bases and 13 bases, with 16 bases remaining between them. Per the germline V gene, CDR1 is LGHDT and CDR2 is YNNKEL (reference sequence). This CDR3 reads CASSPGRGTGLFF. As DNA, the CDR3 is TGTGCCAGCAGCCCCGGCCGAGGGACCGGACTGTTTTTT.

CDR3 bases: TGTGCCAGCAGCTTGGAGGGGCTGAACACCGGGGAGCTGTTTTTT. This codes for CASSLEGLNTGELFF. The chain employs TRBV5-6 and TRBJ2-2; a weak D match, TRBD1 (5 bases). CDR3 length: 15 residues. V lost 0 bases to trimming and J lost 1 base, with 7 bases between them. CDR1 and CDR2 (germline): SGHDT, YYEEEE.

This chain links TRBV11-2 with TRBJ2-2; possibly TRBD2 for D (6 bases). V was clipped by 1 base and J by 3 bases, with 15 bases between them. In germline, CDR1 is SGHAT, CDR2 FQNNGV. The CDR3 runs 17 residues. The CDR3: CASSLGGWGGDTGELFF. The CDR3 coding sequence is TGTGCCAGCAGCTTAGGAGGTTGGGGCGGGGACACCGGGGAGCTGTTTTTT.

The chain is built from TRBV3-1 (or the pseudogene TRBV3-2) and TRBJ1-1, with D uncertain. V was pared by 4 bases and J by 5 bases, with 11 bases between. The CDR3 sequence is 13 residues long. CDR1 is LGHDT, CDR2 YNNKEL, per germline (reference sequence). The CDR3 DNA reads as TGTGCCAGCAGCCTTAAGGGAGGGACTGAAGCTTTCTTT. It codes for CASSLKGGTEAFF.

The chain employs TRBV28 and TRBJ1-3; unclear D gene. CDR1 is MDHEN, CDR2 SYDVKM, per germline. The CDR3 runs to 12 residues. V shed 5 bases and J shed 6 bases, with 8 bases lying between them. CDR3 coding DNA: TGTGCCAGCAGTCGCGTTACAAACACCATATATTTT. It is translated as CASSRVTNTIYF. The full variable domain, in which reference TRBV28 and TRBJ1-3 provide the parts outside the CDR3, is DVKVTQSSRYLVKRTGEKVFLECVQDMDHENMFWYRQDPGLGLRLIYFSYDVKMKEKGDIPEGYSVSREKKERFSLILESASTNQTSMYLCASSRVTNTIYFGEGSWLTVV.

The sample holds one count of this clone. The V gene is TRBV28, the J gene TRBJ1-6, with 8 bases matching TRBD1. Germline CDR1 reads MDHEN; CDR2 reads SYDVKM. The CDR3 sequence is 14 residues long. Losses at the gene ends were 6 bases for V and 9 bases for J; bases not matched to a gene: 7. CDR3 sequence: CASRPTGDGSPLHF. The CDR3 DNA follows: TGTGCCAGCAGACCGACAGGGGATGGTTCACCCCTCCACTTT.

The chain has TRBV20-1 and TRBJ2-7; D ambiguous. Germline V gene data show CDR1 as DFQATT and CDR2 as SNEGSKA (reference sequence). This CDR3 is built from 15 residues. V lost 3 bases and J 1 base, leaving 16 bases between the germline ends. The CDR3: CSASPKHYRSYEQYF. The CDR3, as DNA: TGCAGTGCTAGTCCTAAGCACTACCGGTCCTACGAGCAGTACTTC.

The count of this clone is one. The V call is TRBV5-8, the J call TRBJ1-2; D remains unclear. The CDR3 is 13 amino acids. Looked up from germline, CDR1 is SGHTS and CDR2 is YDEGEE. The V end was cut by 7 bases, the J end by 8 bases, with 18 bases between. The CDR3 bases are TGTGCCAGCGCTCGGCGGACCTTGGAGGGCTACACCTTC. It specifies CASARRTLEGYTF.